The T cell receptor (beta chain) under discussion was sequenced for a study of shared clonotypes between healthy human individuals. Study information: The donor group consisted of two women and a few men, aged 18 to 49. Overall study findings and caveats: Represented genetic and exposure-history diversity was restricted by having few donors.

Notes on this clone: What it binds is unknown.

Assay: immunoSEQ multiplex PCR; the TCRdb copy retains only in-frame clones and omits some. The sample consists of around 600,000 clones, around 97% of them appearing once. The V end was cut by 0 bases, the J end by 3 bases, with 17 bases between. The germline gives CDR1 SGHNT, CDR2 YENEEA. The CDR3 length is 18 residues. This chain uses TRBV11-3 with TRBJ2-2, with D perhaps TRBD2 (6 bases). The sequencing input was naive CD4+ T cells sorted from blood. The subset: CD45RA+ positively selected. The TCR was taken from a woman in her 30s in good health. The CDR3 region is CASSLDLRGQRDTGELFF. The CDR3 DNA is TGTGCCAGCAGCTTAGATCTAAGAGGCCAGCGGGACACCGGGGAGCTGTTTTTT.